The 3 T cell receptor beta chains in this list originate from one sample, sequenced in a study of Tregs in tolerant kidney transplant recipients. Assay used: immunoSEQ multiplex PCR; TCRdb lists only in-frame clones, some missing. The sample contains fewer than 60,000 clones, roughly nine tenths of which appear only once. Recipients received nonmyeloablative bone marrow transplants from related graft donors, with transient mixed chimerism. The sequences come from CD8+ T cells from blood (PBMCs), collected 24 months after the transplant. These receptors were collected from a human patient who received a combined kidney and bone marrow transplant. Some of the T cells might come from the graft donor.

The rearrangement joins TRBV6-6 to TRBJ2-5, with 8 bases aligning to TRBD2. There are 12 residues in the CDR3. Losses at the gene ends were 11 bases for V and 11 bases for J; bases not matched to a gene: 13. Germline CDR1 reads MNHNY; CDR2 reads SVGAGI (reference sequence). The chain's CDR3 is CAAEGLAGDQYF. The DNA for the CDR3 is TGTGCCGCCGAAGGACTAGCAGGAGATCAGTACTTC.

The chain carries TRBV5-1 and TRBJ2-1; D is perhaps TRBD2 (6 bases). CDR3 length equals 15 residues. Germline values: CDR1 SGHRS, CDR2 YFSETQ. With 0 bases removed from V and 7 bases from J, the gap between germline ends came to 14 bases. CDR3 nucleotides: TGCGCCAGCAGCTTGGCCGGCGGGAAGGGGAATGAGCAGTTCTTC. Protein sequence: CASSLAGGKGNEQFF.

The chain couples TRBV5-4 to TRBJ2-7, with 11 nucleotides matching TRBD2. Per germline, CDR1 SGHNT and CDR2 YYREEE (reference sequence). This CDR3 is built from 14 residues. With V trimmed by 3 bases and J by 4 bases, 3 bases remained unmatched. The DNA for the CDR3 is TGTGCCAGCAGCTCGGGACTAGCGGCTTACGAGCAGTACTTC. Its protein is CASSSGLAAYEQYF.